The clone carrying this T cell receptor (beta chain) has just a few counts. Its specificity is unknown. TCRdb reanalysed the 5' RACE reads using MiXCR and keeps one entry per CDR3 protein. The table has just under 350,000 distinct CDR3 sequences, 13% seen once; the top ten hold about 22%. These data originate in a study of T-cell memory formation after mild COVID-19. Study conclusions and caveats: Researchers found some responding clones in pre-infection memory, a sign that cross-reactive memory joined.

The germline CDR1 and CDR2 sequences are MNHEY and SVGEGT. This CDR3 spans 15 amino acids. V was pared by 5 bases and J by 0 bases, with 4 bases of the junction left unmatched. Sequencing input: PBMCs or a T cell subset sorted from them (not recorded which). The sequence derives from a man younger than 30 who had mild COVID-19 (a few samples of this study predate the infection). Cell type and time point are not known. V gene TRBV6-2 or TRBV6-3 combines with J gene TRBJ2-7, with 10 nucleotides matching TRBD1. The CDR3 loop is CASSKDRGSSYEQYV. The DNA for the CDR3 is TGTGCCAGCAGTAAGGACAGGGGGAGCTCCTACGAGCAGTACGTC.